This passage covers 2 T cell receptor beta chains from one sample sequenced in a study of control samples from healthy donors and cancer patients. The protocol was immunoSEQ multiplex PCR, while the TCRdb copy is restricted to in-frame clones and leaves out a portion. The sample consists of roughly 130,000 clones, 80% to 95% of them appearing once. The sequenced sample consisted of blood. These receptors were obtained from a man aged 18-30 years in good health.

The chain carries TRBV23-1 and TRBJ2-7; 9 nucleotides align to TRBD1. TRBV23-1 is noted as an ORF with a role that remains uncertain. V shed 8 bases, J shed 3 bases, and the junction held 8 bases outside the gene matches. This CDR3 comprises 14 residues. The CDR3 DNA follows: TGCGCCAGCCGCCCCGGGACAGGGTTCTACGAGCAGTACGTC. It translates to CASRPGTGFYEQYV.

The rearrangement links TRBV5-6 to TRBJ2-1, with TRBD2 as a possible D gene (7 bases). The V end lost 1 base, the J end lost 7 bases, and 15 bases lay between the germline ends. Germline V gene sequence: CDR1 SGHDT, CDR2 YYEEEE. CDR3 length: 15 residues. CDR3 coding DNA: TGTGCCAGCAGCTTGCCCGGGGGGCCCGAGAATGAGCAGTTCTTC. It specifies CASSLPGGPENEQFF.